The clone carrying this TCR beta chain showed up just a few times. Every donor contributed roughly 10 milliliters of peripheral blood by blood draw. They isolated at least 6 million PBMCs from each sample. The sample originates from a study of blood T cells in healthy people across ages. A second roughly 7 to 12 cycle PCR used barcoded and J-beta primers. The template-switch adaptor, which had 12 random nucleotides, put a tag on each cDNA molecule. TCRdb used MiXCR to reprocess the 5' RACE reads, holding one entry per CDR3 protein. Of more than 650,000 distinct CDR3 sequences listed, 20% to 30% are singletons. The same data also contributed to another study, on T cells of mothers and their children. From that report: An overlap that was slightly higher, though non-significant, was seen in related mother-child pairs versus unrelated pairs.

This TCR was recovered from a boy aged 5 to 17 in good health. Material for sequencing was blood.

This chain's CDR3 is CSARTSTGNGYTF. In DNA, the CDR3 is TGCAGTGCTAGAACTTCGACGGGCAACGGCTACACCTTC. The chain joins TRBV20-1 to TRBJ1-2, with D unclear. Trimming took 2 bases from V and 8 from J, leaving 15 bases between them. The CDR3 is 13 residues long. The germline V gene has CDR1 DFQATT and CDR2 SNEGSKA (reference sequence).